These 21 T cell receptor beta chains share one sample of origin, sequenced in a study of CD8 T cells in ankylosing spondylitis. Regarding the study as a whole: Characteristic of ankylosing spondylitis blood, it appeared, was a TCR beta motif comprising eight highly homologous variants.

Antigens for these TCRs are unknown. Each CDR3 protein gets one entry after TCRdb re-called the 5' RACE reads with MiXCR. The table records around 490,000 distinct CDR3 sequences, less than 6% of them present only once. The sequencing input was blood, either unsorted or a sorted T cell fraction (not recorded which). The receptor set was obtained from a male donor with ankylosing spondylitis.

This clonotype was seen ten or more times. V usage is TRBV12-3 or TRBV12-4 and J usage is TRBJ1-5, with a tentative D call TRBD1 (5 bases). Trimming removed 1 base at V and 2 bases at J, with 12 bases between. The CDR3 has 16 residues. The CDR3 reads CASSLVAGNGNQPQHF. The CDR3 nucleotides read TGTGCCAGCAGTTTAGTGGCAGGGAATGGCAATCAGCCCCAGCATTTT.

At least ten counts were recorded for this clonotype. This sequence joins TRBV28 and TRBJ2-2, with 14 bases fitting TRBD2. V was clipped by 5 bases and J by 3 bases; unmatched bases: 8. This CDR3 has 18 residues. CDR1 MDHEN and CDR2 SYDVKM come from the germline V gene. CDR3 loop: CASSTGTSGRYDTGELFF. The DNA for the CDR3 is TGTGCCAGCAGTACCGGGACTAGCGGGAGATATGACACCGGGGAGCTGTTTTTT.

The chain carries TRBV11-2 and TRBJ2-7; a possible D gene is TRBD2 (6 bases). The CDR3 is made up of 14 amino acids. Per germline, CDR1 SGHAT and CDR2 FQNNGV. V was pared by 6 bases and J by 4 bases, with 16 bases between. For the CDR3, the DNA is TGTGCCAGCAGACGTGGGAGGTCAGGTTACGAGCAGTACTTC. Protein sequence: CASRRGRSGYEQYF.

This clonotype was picked up many times. V is TRBV20-1 and J is TRBJ2-3, with D perhaps matching TRBD1 or TRBD2 (5 bases each). The germline CDR1 and CDR2 sequences are DFQATT and SNEGSKA (reference sequence). Trimming took off 1 base at V and 5 bases at J, with 16 bases between the two ends. The CDR3 is 15 residues long. The CDR3 DNA follows: TGCAGTGCTAGAGTTTCCCGGGGCCCCCGAGATACGCAGTATTTT. Protein: CSARVSRGPRDTQYF.

This clonotype has ten or more counts. The chain has TRBV7-9 and TRBJ1-2; D gene uncertain. There are 17 residues in the CDR3. Between the trimmed V and J ends, which lost 4 bases and 8 bases, there was a span of 26 bases. Germline CDR1 SEHNR, CDR2 FQNEAQ (reference sequence). Here the CDR3 DNA reads TGTGCCAGCAGCTCGATCAGCAACCAGACGCCTCGTCGGGGCTACACCTTC. Its translation: CASSSISNQTPRRGYTF.

This clonotype was picked up many times. The chain carries TRBV5-1 and TRBJ2-4; 7 bases are shared with TRBD1. The junction had 4 bases not matched to a gene; V was cut back by 7 bases and J by 3 bases. The CDR3 is 13 amino acids. Looked up from germline, CDR1 is SGHRS and CDR2 is YFSETQ. This CDR3 reads CASSGDSKNIQYF. CDR3 nucleotide sequence: TGCGCCAGCTCCGGGGACAGCAAAAACATTCAGTACTTC.

Of note for this clonotype: A much larger clone sits a single nucleotide away, making a read error possible. The CDR3 does not close with the conserved phenylalanine or tryptophan, likely indicating a read error. This sequence joins TRBV24-1 and TRBJ2-5, with D hard to call. This CDR3 spans 13 amino acids. The germline V gene has CDR1 KGHDR and CDR2 SFDVKD. V lost 3 bases, J lost 6 bases, and 10 bases lay in between. CDR3 in amino acids: CATSDPNWKTQYL. CDR3 DNA: TGTGCCACCAGTGATCCCAACTGGAAGACCCAGTACCTC.

The table lists this clonotype with many counts. The chain employs TRBV14 and TRBJ2-4, with 7 bases lining up with TRBD2. The V gene's germline CDR1 is SGHDN and CDR2 FVKESK. V was clipped by 5 bases and J by 8 bases; unmatched bases: 9. There are 14 residues in the CDR3. CDR3 residues: CASSYRDYRDIQYF. In DNA form, the CDR3 reads TGTGCCAGCAGCTATAGGGACTACCGGGACATTCAGTACTTC.

The rearrangement links TRBV7-9 to TRBJ2-3, with D hard to call. V lost 2 bases, J lost 6 bases, and 12 bases lay in between. This CDR3 is built from 14 residues. From germline, CDR1 is SEHNR and CDR2 FQNEAQ (reference sequence). This CDR3 reads CASSLSLVKDTQYF. In DNA, the CDR3 is TGTGCCAGCAGCTTAAGCCTAGTTAAGGATACGCAGTATTTT.

This clonotype has a count of ten or more. V gene TRBV20-1 combines with J gene TRBJ1-1; D call uncertain. Germline V gives CDR1 DFQATT, CDR2 SNEGSKA (reference sequence). The CDR3 has 15 amino acids. V shed 6 bases and J shed 1 base, with 18 bases lying between them. This chain's CDR3 is CSAQANGVWNTEAFF. The CDR3 nucleotides are TGCAGTGCCCAAGCGAACGGGGTCTGGAACACTGAAGCTTTCTTT.

This clonotype has more than one count but fewer than ten. This chain joins TRBV7-9 and TRBJ1-4; D remains ambiguous. This CDR3 region has 14 residues. V lost 3 bases and J 4 bases, leaving 9 bases between the germline ends. CDR1 and CDR2 from the germline V gene are SEHNR and FQNEAQ (reference sequence). CDR3 bases: TGTGCCAGCAGCTTCAAAGCGGGTAATGAAAAACTGTTTTTT. Translation: CASSFKAGNEKLFF.

The rearrangement links TRBV18 to TRBJ2-7, with D tentatively TRBD2 (5 bases). V lost 6 bases and J 5 bases, leaving 20 bases between the germline ends. This CDR3 spans 15 amino acids. CDR1 and CDR2 from the germline V gene are KGHSH and LQKENI. The DNA for the CDR3 is TGTGCCAGCTCTGGCACCCACGGGGAAGGGCACGAGCAGTACTTC. The encoded protein is CASSGTHGEGHEQYF.

This clonotype occurred many times. The J gene is TRBJ1-2, the V gene TRBV7-2; D unresolved. The CDR3 has 14 amino acids. Per germline, CDR1 SGHTA and CDR2 FQGNSA. V was trimmed by 4 bases and J by 1 base, leaving 10 bases between them. The CDR3 coding sequence is TGTGCCAGCAGCTCGGGAGTGGGTAACTATGGCTACACCTTC. Its protein is CASSSGVGNYGYTF.

This clonotype showed up just a few times. V gene TRBV3-1 combines with J gene TRBJ2-7; D gene ambiguous. Germline CDR1 reads LGHDT; CDR2 reads YNNKEL (reference sequence). The CDR3 covers 12 residues. The ends were cut back, 4 bases at V and 6 bases at J, with 10 bases in the middle. The CDR3 nucleotides read TGTGCCAGCAGCCGATTGGAGCGCGAGCAGTACTTC. Protein product: CASSRLEREQYF.

Ten or more counts support this clonotype. This chain joins TRBV15 and TRBJ1-1; D is undetermined. The CDR3 totals 12 residues. Trimming removed 1 base from V and 4 bases from J, with 4 bases in between. From germline, CDR1 is LNHNV and CDR2 YYDKDF (reference sequence). The CDR3 reads CATSRVGTEAFF. The CDR3 DNA reads as TGTGCCACCAGCAGAGTTGGCACTGAAGCTTTCTTT.

This clonotype was counted at least ten times. The CDR3 sequence: CASRVAGGPAYEQYF. In nucleotides, the CDR3 is TGTGCCAGCAGGGTAGCGGGAGGGCCGGCCTACGAGCAGTACTTC. The chain is built from TRBV12-3 or TRBV12-4 and TRBJ2-7; 11 bases align to TRBD2. After removal of 6 bases from V and 2 bases from J, the junction contained 6 bases not matched to a gene. CDR3 length equals 15 residues.

The chain joins TRBV3-1 to TRBJ2-2; D not certain. This CDR3 has 14 residues. V lost 4 bases and J 6 bases, leaving 12 bases between the germline ends. CDR1 is LGHDT and CDR2 is YNNKEL in the germline V gene (reference sequence). CDR3 DNA: TGTGCCAGCAGCCCCTTGGACCGGCCCGGGGAGCTGTTTTTT. Translating it yields CASSPLDRPGELFF.

This clonotype was detected ten times or more. The chain is built from TRBV24-1 and TRBJ2-3; weak D call: TRBD2 (6 bases). This CDR3 comprises 14 residues. V lost 10 bases and J lost 0, with 13 bases in between. Germline loops: CDR1 KGHDR, CDR2 SFDVKD. The CDR3 reads CATSRAGSTDTQYF. CDR3 DNA: TGTGCCACTTCTCGGGCGGGGAGCACAGATACGCAGTATTTT.

This clonotype has a handful of counts. The chain recombines TRBV5-1 with TRBJ2-1, with 11 bases lining up with TRBD2. The CDR3 contains 16 residues. The V and J ends lost 2 bases and 4 bases, in that order; junction bases with no gene match: 5. Germline CDR1 SGHRS, CDR2 YFSETQ. CDR3 loop: CASSLNLAGGYNEQFF. DNA of the CDR3: TGCGCCAGCAGCTTAAACTTAGCGGGGGGGTACAATGAGCAGTTCTTC.

This clonotype was seen repeatedly, ten times or more. V is TRBV29-1 and J is TRBJ1-4; 7 nucleotides align to TRBD1. The CDR3 contains 15 residues. Germline CDR1 reads SQVTM; CDR2 reads ANQGSEA. The V gene end was trimmed by 0 bases and the J gene end by 8 bases; junction bases not matched to a gene: 9. The CDR3 here is CSVEDPTGLGEKLFF. The CDR3 coding sequence is TGCAGCGTTGAAGACCCGACAGGGTTGGGGGAAAAACTGTTTTTT.

This clonotype was counted ten times or more. The CDR3 nucleotides are TGTGCCAGCAGTTTCCCAACGGGGACAGGGGTGCTGGTGCAGTACTTC. Residues: CASSFPTGTGVLVQYF. The J gene is TRBJ2-7, the V gene TRBV28; TRBD1 matches at 10 bases. Germline CDR1 and CDR2: MDHEN and SYDVKM. The CDR3 extends over 16 amino acids. Trimming removed 3 bases from V and 9 bases from J; junction bases left unmatched: 14. Drawing the rest from reference TRBV28 and TRBJ2-7, the complete variable domain is DVKVTQSSRYLVKRTGEKVFLECVQDMDHENMFWYRQDPGLGLRLIYFSYDVKMKEKGDIPEGYSVSREKKERFSLILESASTNQTSMYLCASSFPTGTGVLVQYFGPGTRLTVT.